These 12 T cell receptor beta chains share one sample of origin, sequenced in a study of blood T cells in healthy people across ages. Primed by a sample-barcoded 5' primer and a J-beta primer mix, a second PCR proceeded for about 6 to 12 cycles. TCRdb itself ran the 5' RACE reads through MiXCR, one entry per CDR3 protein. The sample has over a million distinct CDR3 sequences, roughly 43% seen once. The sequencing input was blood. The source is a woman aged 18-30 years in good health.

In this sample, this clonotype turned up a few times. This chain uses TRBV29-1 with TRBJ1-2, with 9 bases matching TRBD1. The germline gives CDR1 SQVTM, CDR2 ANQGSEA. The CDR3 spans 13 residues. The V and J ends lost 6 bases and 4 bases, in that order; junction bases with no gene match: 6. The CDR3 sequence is CSVGQGRLYGYTF. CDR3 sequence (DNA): TGCAGCGTAGGACAGGGGCGACTCTATGGCTACACCTTC. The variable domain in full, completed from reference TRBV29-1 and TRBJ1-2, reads SAVISQKPSRDICQRGTSLTIQCQVDSQVTMMFWYRQQPGQSLTLIATANQGSEATYESGFVIDKFPISRPNLTFSTLTVSNMSPEDSSIYLCSVGQGRLYGYTFGSGTRLTVV.

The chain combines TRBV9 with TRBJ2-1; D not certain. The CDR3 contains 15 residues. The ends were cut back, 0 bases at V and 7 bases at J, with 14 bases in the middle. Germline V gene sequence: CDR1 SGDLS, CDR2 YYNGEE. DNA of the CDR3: TGTGCCAGCAGCGTAGATGGGAAGGCCCTGAATGAGCAGTTCTTC. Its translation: CASSVDGKALNEQFF.

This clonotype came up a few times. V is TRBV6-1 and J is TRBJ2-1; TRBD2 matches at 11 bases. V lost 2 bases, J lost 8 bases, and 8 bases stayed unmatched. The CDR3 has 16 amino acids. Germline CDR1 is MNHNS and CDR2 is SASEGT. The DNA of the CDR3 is TGTGCCAGCAGTGAACTTACTAGCGGGAGATGGTATGAGCAGTTCTTC. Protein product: CASSELTSGRWYEQFF.

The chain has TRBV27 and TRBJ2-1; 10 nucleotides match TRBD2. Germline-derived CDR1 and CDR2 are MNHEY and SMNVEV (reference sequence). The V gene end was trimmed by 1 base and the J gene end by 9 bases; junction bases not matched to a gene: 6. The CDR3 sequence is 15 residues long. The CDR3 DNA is TGTGCCAGCAGTTTATTGGGGCTAGCGGGGGCTGAGCAGTTCTTC. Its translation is CASSLLGLAGAEQFF.

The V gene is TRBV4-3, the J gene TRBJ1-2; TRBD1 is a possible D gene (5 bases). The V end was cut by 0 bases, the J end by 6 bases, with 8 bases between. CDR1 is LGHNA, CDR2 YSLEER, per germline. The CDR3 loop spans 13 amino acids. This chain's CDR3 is CASSQDWGDGYTF. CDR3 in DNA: TGCGCCAGCAGCCAAGATTGGGGGGATGGCTACACCTTC.

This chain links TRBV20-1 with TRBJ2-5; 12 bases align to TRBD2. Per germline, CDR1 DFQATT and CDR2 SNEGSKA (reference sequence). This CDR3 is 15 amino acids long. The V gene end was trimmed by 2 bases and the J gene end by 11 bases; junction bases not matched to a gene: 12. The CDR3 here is CSARLAGGYGNEQYF. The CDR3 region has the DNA TGCAGTGCTAGACTAGCGGGGGGGTACGGGAATGAGCAGTACTTC.

The CDR3 loop is CASSVSRDPNEKLFF. The CDR3 region has the DNA TGTGCCAGCAGTGTTTCCCGGGACCCTAATGAAAAACTGTTTTTT. J is TRBJ1-4 and V is TRBV9; D is possibly TRBD1 (5 bases). The germline gives CDR1 SGDLS, CDR2 YYNGEE. The CDR3 consists of 15 residues. Trimming took off 5 bases at V and 3 bases at J, with 14 bases between the two ends.

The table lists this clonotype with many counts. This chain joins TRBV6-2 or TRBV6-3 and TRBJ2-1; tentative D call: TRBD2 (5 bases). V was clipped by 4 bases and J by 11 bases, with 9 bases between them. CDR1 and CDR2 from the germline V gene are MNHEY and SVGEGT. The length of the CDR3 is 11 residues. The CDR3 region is CASSSGNQQFF. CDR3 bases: TGTGCCAGCAGTTCGGGGAATCAGCAGTTCTTC.

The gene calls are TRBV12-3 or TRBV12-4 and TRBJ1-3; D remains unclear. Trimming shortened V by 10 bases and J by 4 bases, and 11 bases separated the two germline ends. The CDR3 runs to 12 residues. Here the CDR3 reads CATEEGGNTIYF. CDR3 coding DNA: TGTGCCACCGAAGAGGGAGGAAACACCATATATTTT.

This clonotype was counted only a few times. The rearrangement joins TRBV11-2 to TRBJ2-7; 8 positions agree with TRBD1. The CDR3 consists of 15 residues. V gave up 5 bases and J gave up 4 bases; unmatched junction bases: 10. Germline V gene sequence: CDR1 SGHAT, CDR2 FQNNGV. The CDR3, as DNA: TGTGCCAGCAGCCAGCCCTGGACAGGGAAGTACGAGCAGTACTTC. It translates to CASSQPWTGKYEQYF.

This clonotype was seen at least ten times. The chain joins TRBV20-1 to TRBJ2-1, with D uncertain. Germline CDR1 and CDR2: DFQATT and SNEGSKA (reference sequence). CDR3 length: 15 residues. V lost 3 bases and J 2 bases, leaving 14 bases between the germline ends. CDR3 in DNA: TGCAGTGCTAGCGCCGGCGGACCTCCCTACAATGAGCAGTTCTTC. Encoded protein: CSASAGGPPYNEQFF.

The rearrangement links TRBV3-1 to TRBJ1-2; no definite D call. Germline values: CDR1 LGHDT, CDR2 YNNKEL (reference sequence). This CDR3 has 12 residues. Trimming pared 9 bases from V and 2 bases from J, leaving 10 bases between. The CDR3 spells CASSDKNYGYTF. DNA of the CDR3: TGTGCCAGTTCAGATAAAAACTATGGCTACACCTTC.